This T cell receptor (beta chain) was sequenced in a study of T cell clones after liver transplantation. Study-wide background: A pre-transplant mixed lymphocyte reaction with TCRbeta sequencing defined graft-donor-reactive clones followed in post-transplant blood. Third-party-reactive TCRbeta sequences from pre-transplant mixed lymphocyte reactions served as antigen-independent comparators.

The study's findings and limits: A larger donor-reactive than third-party decline suggested partial antigen-specific deletion.

Germline trimming cut 0 bases from V and 1 base from J; bases unmatched to any gene: 3. CDR3 length equals 16 residues. Germline loops: CDR1 LGHNA, CDR2 YSLEER. Details on this clone: Its target is unknown.

Here immunoSEQ multiplex PCR was the method, and the copy in TCRdb shows in-frame clones only, minus some. The repertoire holds around 78,000 clones, with approximately 87% as singletons. The sequenced sample was CD4+ T cells from blood, obtained at the 22-month timepoint. The rearrangement joins TRBV4-3 to TRBJ2-5; TRBD2 matches 9 bases. The sequence came from a human patient who received a liver transplant. The T cells may partly be graft donor cells. The CDR3 nucleotides read TGCGCCAGCAGCCAAGACCAGCGGGGGGTCCAAGAGACCCAGTACTTC. Its translation is CASSQDQRGVQETQYF.